This T cell receptor beta chain was retrieved from a study of blood T cell repertoires in COVID-19. Study summary: Samples came from the United States, Italy and Spain, spanning acute and convalescent COVID-19. Sample material is recorded as cDNA or gDNA derived from T cells, B-cell-depleted T cells, or PBMCs.

In the source study's methods: By means of reference gene primer amplification, nucleated cell counts were estimated. TCRdb's table, derived via immunoSEQ multiplex PCR, lists solely in-frame clones and lacks some. D and trimming were read from the DNA, whereas the V and J calls and clone size are those reported in that table. The sample records fewer than 95,000 clones, approximately 88% being singletons. The specimen sequenced was peripheral blood. This receptor was identified in a man in his sixties with acute or convalescent COVID-19.

CDR3 sequence: CASSWDSHPALEAFF. In DNA form, the CDR3 reads TGTGCCAGCAGCTGGGACAGCCACCCCGCCCTAGAAGCTTTCTTT. The chain links TRBV7-9 to TRBJ1-1; 7 bases map to TRBD1. V lost 4 bases to trimming and J lost 8 bases; unmatched junction nucleotides: 13. The CDR3 is 15 residues long. Germline loops: CDR1 SEHNR, CDR2 FQNEAQ (reference sequence). Together with reference TRBV7-9 and TRBJ1-1, the CDR3 gives the full variable domain: DTGVSQNPRHKITKRGQNVTFRCDPISEHNRLYWYRQTLGQGPEFLTYFQNEAQLEKSRLLSDRFSAERPKGSFSTLEIQRTEQGDSAMYLCASSWDSHPALEAFFGQGTRLTVV.